The present T cell receptor (beta chain) was sequenced within a study of T-cell reconstitution after alpha-beta-depleted transplantation in children. Construction of the TCRbeta library involved unique molecular identifiers. TCRdb re-derived calls from the PCR reads in MiXCR, one entry per CDR3 protein. The sample includes about 980,000 distinct CDR3 sequences, 25% to 30% of them seen just once. V lost 3 bases and J 5 bases, leaving 7 bases between the germline ends. This CDR3 has 12 residues. Germline V gene sequence: CDR1 LGHNA, CDR2 YNFKEQ. This clonotype was observed many times. Its specificity is not known. Whole-study findings and limits: The main origin of T-cell counts and diversity one year after transplant was newly produced T cells. The study reportedly traced alpha-beta T cells about two months after transplant to several hundred expanded graft clones. Day-60 TCRbeta diversity that was high in some patients was derived from surviving recipient T cells and thymic progenitors.

The source of this sequence is a boy under three years old who had a stem cell transplant for SCID, so the T cells may come from the graft donor. This specimen consisted of PBMCs, mostly from graft donor cells, obtained 360 days after TCRalphabeta/CD19-depleted stem cell transplant. The chain has TRBV4-2 and TRBJ2-5; a weak D match, TRBD2 (6 bases). The CDR3 DNA sequence: TGTGCCAGCAGCCAGGGGAGGGAGACCCAGTACTTC. As protein: CASSQGRETQYF.